A selection of T cell receptor beta chains follows, all from one sample in a study of blood T cell repertoires in COVID-19. Repertoires were generated with immunoSEQ multiplex PCR, while TCRdb's copy carries only in-frame clones and drops some. Here the sample spans around 60,000 clones, roughly 84% being singletons. Specimen: peripheral blood. These receptors were taken from a man aged 45-65 years with COVID-19, enrolled during active disease. Both conserved end residues are part of each CDR3. Fields, in order: J gene, D gene, V gene, CDR3 protein. A D gene is named only where the DNA matches it firmly.

TRBJ1-3,TRBD1,TRBV5-6,CASSPDRGLTGNTIYF
TRBJ2-1,TRBD2,TRBV20-1,CSASGTSGYEQFF
TRBJ2-7,TRBD1,TRBV18,CASSPKGTGVSYEQYF
TRBJ2-7,-,TRBV13,CASSTQREQYF
TRBJ2-7,TRBD1,TRBV30,CAWSYNRDRGQYF
TRBJ2-6,-,TRBV28,CASSSNLGEASGANVLTF
TRBJ2-2,-,TRBV7-2,CASSSQRGLGELFF
TRBJ2-3,TRBD1,TRBV19,CASSPPGQGWDTQYF
TRBJ1-5,TRBD1,TRBV28,CASSSDRGQQPQHF
TRBJ2-2,-,TRBV21-1,CASPTTLNTGELFF
TRBJ1-5,TRBD1,TRBV28,CASSLWSGQGRSSNQPQHF
TRBJ2-3,-,TRBV5-4,CASSGRLETDTQYF
TRBJ1-6,-,TRBV6-2/TRBV6-3,CASSYRQSSYNSPLHF
TRBJ2-3,TRBD2,TRBV6-5,CASSFLLAGDSDTQYF
TRBJ2-7,-,TRBV6-5,CASSTGIGYEQYF
TRBJ1-3,TRBD1,TRBV2,CASSRDRQSSGNTIYF
TRBJ2-1,-,TRBV7-9,CASSSPPPSSASSYNEQFF
TRBJ2-1,-,TRBV7-3,CASSFPPGPLGDEQFF
TRBJ2-3,TRBD2,TRBV6-1,CASSEVAGGDTQYF
TRBJ2-3,-,TRBV3-1/TRBV3-2,CASSHGSWADTQYF
TRBJ1-5,-,TRBV24-1,CATSDGGKSKPQHF
TRBJ1-1,TRBD1,TRBV3-1/TRBV3-2,CASSHIQGSTEAFF
TRBJ1-2,-,TRBV30,CAWRDFYGYTF
TRBJ2-1,-,TRBV12-3/TRBV12-4,CASSRLDEQFF
TRBJ2-7,-,TRBV30,CAWSRQSVYEQYF
TRBJ2-7,TRBD1,TRBV11-2,CASSRTGDHEQYF
TRBJ1-2,-,TRBV28,CASSSHRQENYGYTF
TRBJ2-1,-,TRBV5-1,CASSLIENNEQFF
TRBJ2-1,-,TRBV9,CASSVGGLAANNEQFF
TRBJ2-7,TRBD1,TRBV3-1/TRBV3-2,CASSQGTGSYEQYF
TRBJ2-1,-,TRBV9,CASSVTLNSYNEQFF
TRBJ2-3,TRBD2,TRBV19,CASSPPRLAGGLNTQYF
TRBJ2-5,TRBD2,TRBV11-3,CASSTGLAGDGVETQYF
TRBJ2-3,-,TRBV5-4,CASSQQAGVSTDTQYF
TRBJ2-7,-,TRBV20-1,CSAREASEQYF
TRBJ2-1,-,TRBV29-1,CSVGVTGSYNEQFF
TRBJ2-7,-,TRBV28,CASSLTGIYEQYF
TRBJ2-7,TRBD1,TRBV27,CASKRDRGGEQYF
TRBJ1-2,TRBD1,TRBV29-1,CSVVGQGRGYTF
TRBJ1-1,TRBD1,TRBV18,CASSLGTAGNTEAFF
TRBJ2-1,TRBD2,TRBV5-1,CASSLAPGLAGPNEQFF
TRBJ2-3,TRBD2,TRBV5-1,CASSRLAESTDTQYF
TRBJ1-3,TRBD1,TRBV4-2,CASSQDQGASIGNTIYF
TRBJ1-2,-,TRBV9,CASSRDTGFYGYTF
TRBJ1-4,TRBD1,TRBV7-9,CASSPGQGIEKLFF
TRBJ2-1,TRBD1,TRBV7-2,CASSLGTGRYYEQFF
TRBJ2-1,TRBD1,TRBV10-3,CAMRSDRTYNEQFF
TRBJ2-5,TRBD1,TRBV14,CASSLRTGKQETQYF
TRBJ2-7,TRBD1,TRBV28,CASSLIWGTGAYEQYF
TRBJ2-1,-,TRBV7-5,CARSPTGGGQFF
TRBJ2-2,TRBD2,TRBV20-1,CSASPAGRVGELFF
TRBJ2-3,-,TRBV15,CATSSSGTQYF
TRBJ1-4,-,TRBV27,CASSLSRAANEKLFF
TRBJ2-5,-,TRBV9,CASSVGGQETQYF
TRBJ1-2,-,TRBV28,CASSLGSRMRGYTF
TRBJ1-1,TRBD1,TRBV7-2,CASSPLGTGFHTEAFF
TRBJ2-1,-,TRBV14,CASSPQGGYSYNEQFF